This T cell receptor (beta chain) comes out of a study of blood T cell repertoires in COVID-19. Study summary: Acute-phase and convalescent COVID-19 samples originated in the United States, Italy and Spain. Nucleic acid was either cDNA or gDNA, and it came from T cells, B-cell-depleted T cells, or PBMCs.

Trimming stripped 4 bases from V and 11 bases from J, with 14 bases between. This CDR3 contains 12 residues. Source study methods: Amplification of reference gene primers provided the estimated nucleated cell counts. The assay was immunoSEQ multiplex PCR, and TCRdb's table has in-frame clones only and misses some. That table is the source of V, J and clone size, and D and trimming were worked out from the DNA. The sample shows roughly 100,000 clones, about four fifths of them seen only once. The specimen sequenced was peripheral blood. This clonotype was obtained from a man between 60 and 75 years old with acute or convalescent COVID-19. The chain has TRBV12-3 or TRBV12-4 and TRBJ1-1, with D possibly TRBD1 on 5 matching bases. CDR3 nucleotide sequence: TGTGCCAGCAGTTCGGGGGGTAAAGTGGCTTTCTTT. It specifies CASSSGGKVAFF.